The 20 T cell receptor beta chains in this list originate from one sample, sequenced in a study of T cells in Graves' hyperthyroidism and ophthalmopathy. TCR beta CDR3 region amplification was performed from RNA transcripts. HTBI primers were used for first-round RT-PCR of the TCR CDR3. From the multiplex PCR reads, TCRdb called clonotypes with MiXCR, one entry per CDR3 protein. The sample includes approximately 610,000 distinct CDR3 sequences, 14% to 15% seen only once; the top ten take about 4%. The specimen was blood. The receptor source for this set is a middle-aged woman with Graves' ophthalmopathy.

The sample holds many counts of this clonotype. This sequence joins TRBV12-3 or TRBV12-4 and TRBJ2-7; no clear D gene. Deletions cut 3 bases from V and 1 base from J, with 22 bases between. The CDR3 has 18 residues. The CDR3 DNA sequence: TGTGCCAGCAGTTTCTCCGATATCACCGGCGCCAGTTCCTACGAGCAGTACTTC. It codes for CASSFSDITGASSYEQYF.

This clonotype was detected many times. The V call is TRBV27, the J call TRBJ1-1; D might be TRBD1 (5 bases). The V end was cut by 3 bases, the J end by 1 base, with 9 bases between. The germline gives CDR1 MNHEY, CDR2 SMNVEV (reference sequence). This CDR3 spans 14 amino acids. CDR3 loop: CASSFRGQNTEAFF. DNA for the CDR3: TGTGCCAGCAGTTTTCGGGGCCAGAACACTGAAGCTTTCTTT.

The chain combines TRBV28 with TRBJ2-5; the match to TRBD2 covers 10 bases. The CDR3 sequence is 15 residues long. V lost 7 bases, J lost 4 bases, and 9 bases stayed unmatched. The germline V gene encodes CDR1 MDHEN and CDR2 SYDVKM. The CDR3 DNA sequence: TGTGCCAGCACCCTAGCGGGAGAAGGAGGAGAGACCCAGTACTTC. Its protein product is CASTLAGEGGETQYF.

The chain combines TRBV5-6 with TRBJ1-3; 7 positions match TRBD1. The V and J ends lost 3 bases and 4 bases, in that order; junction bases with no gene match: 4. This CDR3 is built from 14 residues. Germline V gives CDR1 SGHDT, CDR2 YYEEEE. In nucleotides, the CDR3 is TGTGCCAGCAGCTCGACAGGGCTCGGAAACACCATATATTTT. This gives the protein CASSSTGLGNTIYF. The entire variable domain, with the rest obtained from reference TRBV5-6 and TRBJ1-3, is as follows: DAGVTQSPTHLIKTRGQQVTLRCSPKSGHDTVSWYQQALGQGPQFIFQYYEEEERQRGNFPDRFSGHQFPNYSSELNVNALLLGDSALYLCASSSTGLGNTIYFGEGSWLTVV.

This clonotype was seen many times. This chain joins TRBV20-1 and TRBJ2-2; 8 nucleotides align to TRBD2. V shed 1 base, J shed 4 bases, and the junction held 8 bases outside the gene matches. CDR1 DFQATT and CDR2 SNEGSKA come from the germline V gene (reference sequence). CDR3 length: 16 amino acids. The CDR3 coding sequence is TGCAGTGCTAGAGGTCGGGAGGGTTGGTTCACCGGGGAGCTGTTTTTT. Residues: CSARGREGWFTGELFF.

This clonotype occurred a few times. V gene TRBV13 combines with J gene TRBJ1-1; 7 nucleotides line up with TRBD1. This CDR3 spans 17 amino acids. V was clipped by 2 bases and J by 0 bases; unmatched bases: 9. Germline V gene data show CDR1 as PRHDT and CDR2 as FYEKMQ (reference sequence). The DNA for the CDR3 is TGTGCCAGCAGCTTAAGTGAGGGGGCGTACATGAACACTGAAGCTTTCTTT. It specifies CASSLSEGAYMNTEAFF.

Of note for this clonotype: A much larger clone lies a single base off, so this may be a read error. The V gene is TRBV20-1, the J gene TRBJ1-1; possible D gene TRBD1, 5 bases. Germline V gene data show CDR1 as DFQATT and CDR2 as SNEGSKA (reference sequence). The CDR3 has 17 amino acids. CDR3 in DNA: TGCGGTGCTAGAGATCTGGGGGGTTTGAGGGTGAACACTGAAGCTTTCTTT. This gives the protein CGARDLGGLRVNTEAFF.

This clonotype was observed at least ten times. The CDR3 sequence is CASSLPVGDYEQYF. The CDR3, as DNA: TGTGCCAGCAGTTTGCCCGTCGGGGACTACGAGCAGTACTTC. V usage is TRBV28 and J usage is TRBJ2-7, with D maybe TRBD2 (5 bases). The V gene lost 3 bases and the J gene lost 3 bases, with 12 bases spanning the gap. This CDR3 spans 14 amino acids. The germline CDR1 and CDR2 sequences are MDHEN and SYDVKM.

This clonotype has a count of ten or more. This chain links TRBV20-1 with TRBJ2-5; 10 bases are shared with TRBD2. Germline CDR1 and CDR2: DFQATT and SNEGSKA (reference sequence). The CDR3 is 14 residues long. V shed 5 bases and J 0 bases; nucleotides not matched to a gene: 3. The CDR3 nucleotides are TGCAGTGCTGTAGCGGGAGGCCACCAAGAGACCCAGTACTTC. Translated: CSAVAGGHQETQYF.

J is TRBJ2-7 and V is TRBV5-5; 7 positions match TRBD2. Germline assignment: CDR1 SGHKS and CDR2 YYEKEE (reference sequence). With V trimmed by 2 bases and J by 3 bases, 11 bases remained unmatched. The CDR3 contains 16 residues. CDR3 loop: CASSLQTGLRNYEQYF. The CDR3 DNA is TGTGCCAGCAGCTTACAGACGGGACTACGGAACTACGAGCAGTACTTC. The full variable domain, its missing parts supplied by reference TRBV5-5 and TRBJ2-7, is DAGVTQSPTHLIKTRGQQVTLRCSPISGHKSVSWYQQVLGQGPQFIFQYYEKEERGRGNFPDRFSARQFPNYSSELNVNALLLGDSALYLCASSLQTGLRNYEQYFGPGTRLTVT.

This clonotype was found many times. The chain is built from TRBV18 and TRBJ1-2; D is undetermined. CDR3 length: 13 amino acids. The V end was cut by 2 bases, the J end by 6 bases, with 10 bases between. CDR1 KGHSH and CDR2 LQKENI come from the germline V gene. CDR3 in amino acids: CASSPFPKDGYTF. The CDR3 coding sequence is TGTGCCAGCTCACCATTCCCTAAGGATGGCTACACCTTC.

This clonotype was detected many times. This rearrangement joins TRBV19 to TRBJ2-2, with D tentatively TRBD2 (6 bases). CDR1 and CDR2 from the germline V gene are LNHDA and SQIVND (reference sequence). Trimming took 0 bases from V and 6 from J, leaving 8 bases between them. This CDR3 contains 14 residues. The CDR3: CASSIDGGPGELFF. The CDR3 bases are TGTGCCAGTAGTATAGACGGGGGACCCGGGGAGCTGTTTTTT.

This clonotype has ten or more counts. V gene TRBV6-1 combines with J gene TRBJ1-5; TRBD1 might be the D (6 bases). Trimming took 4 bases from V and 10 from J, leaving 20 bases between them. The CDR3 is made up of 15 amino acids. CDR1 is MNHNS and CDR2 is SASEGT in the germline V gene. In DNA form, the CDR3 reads TGTGCCAGCAGTGGGGGGGGCGGGGGTGCAAACCCCCAGCATTTT. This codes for CASSGGGGGANPQHF.

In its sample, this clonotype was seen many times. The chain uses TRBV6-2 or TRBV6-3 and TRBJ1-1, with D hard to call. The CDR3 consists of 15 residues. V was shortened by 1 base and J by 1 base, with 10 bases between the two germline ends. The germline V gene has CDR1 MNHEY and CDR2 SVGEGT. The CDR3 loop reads CASSYLLTGNTEAFF. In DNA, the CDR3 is TGTGCCAGCAGTTACTTATTGACGGGGAACACTGAAGCTTTCTTT.

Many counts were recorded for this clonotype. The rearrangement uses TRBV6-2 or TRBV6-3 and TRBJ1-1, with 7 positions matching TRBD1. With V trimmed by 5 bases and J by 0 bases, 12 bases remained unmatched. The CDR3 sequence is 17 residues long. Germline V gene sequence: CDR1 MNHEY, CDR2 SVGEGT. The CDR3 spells CASSTDDRAVLNTEAFF. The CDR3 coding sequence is TGTGCCAGCAGTACCGACGACAGGGCGGTTTTGAACACTGAAGCTTTCTTT.

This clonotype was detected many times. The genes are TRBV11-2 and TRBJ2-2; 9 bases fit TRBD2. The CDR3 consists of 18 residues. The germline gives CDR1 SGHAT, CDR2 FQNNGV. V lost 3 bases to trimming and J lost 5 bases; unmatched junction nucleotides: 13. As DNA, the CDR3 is TGTGCCAGCAGCTTTCAAAGAGCGGGAGGCCTGGGGACCGGGGAGCTGTTTTTT. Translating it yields CASSFQRAGGLGTGELFF.

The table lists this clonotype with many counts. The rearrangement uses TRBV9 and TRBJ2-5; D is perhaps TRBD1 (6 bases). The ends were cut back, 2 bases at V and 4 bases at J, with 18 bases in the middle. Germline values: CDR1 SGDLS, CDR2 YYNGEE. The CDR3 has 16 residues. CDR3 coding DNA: TGTGCCAGCAGCGTCGGTCTCGGGCAGGGGATAGAGACCCAGTACTTC. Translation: CASSVGLGQGIETQYF. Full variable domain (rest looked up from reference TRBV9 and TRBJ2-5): DSGVTQTPKHLITATGQRVTLRCSPRSGDLSVYWYQQSLDQGLQFLIQYYNGEERAKGNILERFSAQQFPDLHSELNLSSLELGDSALYFCASSVGLGQGIETQYFGPGTRLLVL.

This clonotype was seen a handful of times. CDR3 protein: CASSRTRGSDRGRRYEQYF. CDR3 bases: TGCGCCAGCAGCCGCACACGAGGGAGCGACAGGGGGCGCCGGTACGAGCAGTACTTC. J is TRBJ2-7 and V is TRBV4-1; 10 bases align to TRBD1. The germline CDR1 and CDR2 sequences are MGHRA and YSYEKL. Trimming at V came to 4 bases and at J to 4 bases, leaving 19 bases not matched to a gene. The CDR3 spans 19 residues.

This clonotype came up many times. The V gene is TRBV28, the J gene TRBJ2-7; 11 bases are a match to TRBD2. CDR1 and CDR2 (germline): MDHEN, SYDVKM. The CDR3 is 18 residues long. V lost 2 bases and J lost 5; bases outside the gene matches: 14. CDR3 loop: CASSLRGDGLAGLDEQYF. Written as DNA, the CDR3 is TGTGCCAGCAGTTTAAGGGGGGATGGACTAGCGGGCCTTGACGAGCAGTACTTC.

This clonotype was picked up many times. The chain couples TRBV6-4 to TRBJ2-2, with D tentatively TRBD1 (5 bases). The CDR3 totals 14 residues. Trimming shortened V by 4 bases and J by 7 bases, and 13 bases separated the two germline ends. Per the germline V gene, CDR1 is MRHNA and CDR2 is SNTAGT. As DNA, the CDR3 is TGTGCCAGCAGTGTCGTACAGGAGAACGGGGAGCTGTTTTTT. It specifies CASSVVQENGELFF.